What follows are 17 T cell receptor beta chains derived from one specimen sequenced in a study of cytomegalovirus exposure and HLA in healthy donors. PCR involved 60 Vbeta and 13 Jbeta primers. Produced via immunoSEQ multiplex PCR; TCRdb's table is partial and in-frame only. The table lists 150,000 to 190,000 clones, roughly four fifths of them singletons. Sequenced: PBMCs. The receptor set was obtained from a man between 18 and 35 years old in good health and CMV-seronegative.

This clone has a handful of counts. The J gene is TRBJ2-6, the V gene TRBV14; 7 nucleotides align to TRBD2. This CDR3 spans 14 amino acids. V was pared by 1 base and J by 9 bases, with 3 bases of the junction left unmatched. Germline V gives CDR1 SGHDN, CDR2 FVKESK. Written as DNA, the CDR3 is TGTGCCAGCAGCCAAGCGGGGGGTTACAACGTCCTGACTTTC. Translation gives CASSQAGGYNVLTF.

CDR3 coding DNA: TGTGCCAGCAGTTTGAGGGGGGGCCGATTCACAGATACGCAGTATTTT. Translating it yields CASSLRGGRFTDTQYF. The genes are TRBV27 and TRBJ2-3; weak D call: TRBD2 (7 bases). The V gene's germline CDR1 is MNHEY and CDR2 SMNVEV (reference sequence). V was cut by 3 bases and J by 2 bases, with 15 bases left in between. CDR3 length: 16 amino acids.

This chain joins TRBV5-6 and TRBJ2-5; the D gene is possibly TRBD2 (7 bases). The V gene's germline CDR1 is SGHDT and CDR2 YYEEEE. V lost 0 bases and J lost 5, with 14 bases in between. The CDR3 extends over 15 amino acids. Here the CDR3 DNA reads TGTGCCAGCAGCTTGGGGGTGGGGGGGCCGGAGACCCAGTACTTC. Amino acids: CASSLGVGGPETQYF.

The genes are TRBV6-1 and TRBJ2-3, with TRBD2 identical over 8 bases. V gave up 4 bases and J gave up 1 base; unmatched junction bases: 7. Germline CDR1 MNHNS, CDR2 SASEGT. The CDR3 covers 16 residues. CDR3 sequence reads: CASSGLSSGRTDTQYF. CDR3 coding DNA: TGTGCCAGCAGTGGCCTGTCTAGCGGGCGCACAGATACGCAGTATTTT.

J is TRBJ2-1 and V is TRBV7-2, with 9 bases fitting TRBD2. After removal of 3 bases from V and 2 bases from J, the junction contained 5 bases not matched to a gene. The CDR3 spans 16 residues. Germline V gene lookup returns CDR1 SGHTA and CDR2 FQGNSA. In nucleotides, the CDR3 is TGTGCCAGCAGCTTCACTAGACTAGCGGCCTACAATGAGCAGTTCTTC. Its translation: CASSFTRLAAYNEQFF.

This clone appeared once. The V and J genes are TRBV21-1 and TRBJ2-1; no check of the table's D call, TRBD2, against the DNA was made. TRBV21-1 is termed a pseudogene. CDR3 length equals 16 residues. Here the CDR3 DNA reads TGTGCCAGCAGCAAATTGAGGAGGACCGACCTCGGTGAGCAGTTCTTC. It codes for CASSKLRRTDLGEQFF.

The V gene is TRBV5-4, the J gene TRBJ2-2; D is uncertain. Trimming pared 4 bases from V and 7 bases from J, leaving 20 bases between. Germline lookup yields CDR1 SGHNT and CDR2 YYREEE (reference sequence). This CDR3 comprises 16 residues. CDR3: CASSQLQVTAGGELFF. The DNA of the CDR3 is TGTGCCAGCAGCCAACTCCAGGTCACGGCCGGCGGGGAGCTGTTTTTT.

To note about this clone: Other DNA variants within this sample encode the same CDR3. The rearrangement links TRBV5-1 to TRBJ1-2; 9 nucleotides align to TRBD1. The CDR3 covers 14 residues. V shed 0 bases and J 4 bases; nucleotides not matched to a gene: 1. Germline assignment: CDR1 SGHRS and CDR2 YFSETQ. CDR3 in amino acids: CASSLGQGGYGYTF. CDR3 coding DNA: TGCGCCAGCAGCTTGGGACAGGGGGGCTATGGCTACACCTTC. Full variable domain (remainder filled in from reference TRBV5-1 and TRBJ1-2): KAGVTQTPRYLIKTRGQQVTLSCSPISGHRSVSWYQQTPGQGLQFLFEYFSETQRNKGNFPGRFSGRQFSNSRSEMNVSTLELGDSALYLCASSLGQGGYGYTFGSGTRLTVV.

V gene TRBV7-2 combines with J gene TRBJ2-7, with a weak D call TRBD2 (7 bases). The CDR3 is 13 amino acids. V lost 8 bases to trimming and J lost 4 bases, with 15 bases between them. Germline CDR1 reads SGHTA; CDR2 reads FQGNSA. The CDR3 here is CASSFEGGYEQYF. For the CDR3, the DNA is TGTGCCAGCTCCTTTGAGGGGGGGTACGAGCAGTACTTC.

The rearrangement joins TRBV6-1 to TRBJ2-1, with D perhaps TRBD1 (6 bases). The CDR3 has 16 residues. The germline V and J ends were trimmed by 1 base and 2 bases, with 12 bases remaining between them. Germline-derived CDR1 and CDR2 are MNHNS and SASEGT. For the CDR3, the DNA is TGTGCCAGCAGTGAAGTTCCGACAGGAACCTACAATGAGCAGTTCTTC. Its translation: CASSEVPTGTYNEQFF.

The chain uses TRBV6-1 and TRBJ2-1, with D perhaps TRBD1 (6 bases). This CDR3 region has 12 residues. Trimming cost V 5 bases and J 8 bases, with 10 bases left between them. Germline assignment: CDR1 MNHNS and CDR2 SASEGT. CDR3: CASSQYRDEQFF. CDR3 DNA sequence: TGTGCCAGCAGTCAATACAGGGATGAGCAGTTCTTC.

Remarks on this clone: Mismatch with germline at one junction end may stem from a read error. CDR3 sequence (DNA): TGCGCCAGCAGTGAGTTGCGACTAGCGTCCCCCGGGCCCGGAGAGCTGTTTTTT. Amino acid sequence: CASSELRLASPGPGELFF. The V gene is TRBV10-1, the J gene TRBJ2-2; 8 positions agree with TRBD2. The length of the CDR3 is 18 residues. Germline assignment: CDR1 WNHNN and CDR2 SYGVQD (reference sequence).

The V call is TRBV6-6, the J call TRBJ2-7, with 10 positions matching TRBD1. This CDR3 is built from 15 residues. Trimming took 0 bases from V and 4 from J; bases not matched to a gene: 3. CDR1 and CDR2 (germline): MNHNY, SVGAGI (reference sequence). CDR3 nucleotide sequence: TGTGCCAGCAGTTACTCGATGGACAGGGGGTACGAGCAGTACTTC. Translation: CASSYSMDRGYEQYF.

The rearrangement uses TRBV4-3 and TRBJ2-1, with TRBD2 matching 9 bases. Germline lookup yields CDR1 LGHNA and CDR2 YSLEER. With 1 base clipped from V and 7 bases from J, the junction kept 5 bases outside the gene matches. The CDR3 length is 15 residues. DNA of the CDR3: TGCGCCAGCAGCCAAGGCGGGACTAGCCCTAATGAGCAGTTCTTC. Encoded protein: CASSQGGTSPNEQFF.

This clone was seen a few times. V and J are TRBV19 and TRBJ2-7; 8 bases are shared with TRBD2. CDR1 is LNHDA, CDR2 SQIVND, per germline (reference sequence). The CDR3 consists of 18 residues. With V trimmed by 3 bases and J by 1 base, 14 bases remained unmatched. CDR3 amino acids: CASSMRAAGETYSYEQYF. CDR3 DNA sequence: TGTGCCAGTAGTATGAGGGCAGCGGGAGAGACGTATTCCTACGAGCAGTACTTC.

This chain connects TRBV6-5 to TRBJ1-1; D remains ambiguous. The V gene's germline CDR1 is MNHEY and CDR2 SVGAGI. Trimming cost V 8 bases and J 3 bases, with 13 bases left between them. This CDR3 has 13 residues. CDR3 region: CASRNLVDTEAFF. The CDR3 coding sequence is TGTGCCAGCCGTAATCTAGTGGACACTGAAGCTTTCTTT.

This clone occurred once. The chain couples TRBV11-3 to TRBJ1-5; D remains ambiguous. V was clipped by 2 bases and J by 10 bases, with 3 bases between them. The germline V gene encodes CDR1 SGHNT and CDR2 YENEEA. The CDR3 loop spans 10 amino acids. CDR3 residues: CASSLLPQHF. CDR3 nucleotides: TGTGCCAGCAGCTTACTTCCCCAGCATTTT.